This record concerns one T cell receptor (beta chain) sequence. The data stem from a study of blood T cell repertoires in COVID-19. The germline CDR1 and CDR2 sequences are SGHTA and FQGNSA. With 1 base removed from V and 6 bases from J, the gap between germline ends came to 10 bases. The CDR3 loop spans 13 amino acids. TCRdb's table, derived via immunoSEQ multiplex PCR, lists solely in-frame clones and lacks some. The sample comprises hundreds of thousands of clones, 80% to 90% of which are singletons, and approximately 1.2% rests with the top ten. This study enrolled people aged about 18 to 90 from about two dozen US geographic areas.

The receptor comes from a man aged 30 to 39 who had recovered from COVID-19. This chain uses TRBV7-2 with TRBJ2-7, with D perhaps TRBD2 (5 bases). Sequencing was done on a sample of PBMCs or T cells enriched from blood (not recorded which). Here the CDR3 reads CASSLERTREQYF. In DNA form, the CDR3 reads TGTGCCAGCAGCTTAGAGCGGACGCGCGAGCAGTACTTC. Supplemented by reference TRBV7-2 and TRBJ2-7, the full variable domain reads GAGVSQSPSNKVTEKGKDVELRCDPISGHTALYWYRQSLGQGLEFLIYFQGNSAPDKSGLPSDRFSAERTGGSVSTLTIQRTQQEDSAVYLCASSLERTREQYFGPGTRLTVT.